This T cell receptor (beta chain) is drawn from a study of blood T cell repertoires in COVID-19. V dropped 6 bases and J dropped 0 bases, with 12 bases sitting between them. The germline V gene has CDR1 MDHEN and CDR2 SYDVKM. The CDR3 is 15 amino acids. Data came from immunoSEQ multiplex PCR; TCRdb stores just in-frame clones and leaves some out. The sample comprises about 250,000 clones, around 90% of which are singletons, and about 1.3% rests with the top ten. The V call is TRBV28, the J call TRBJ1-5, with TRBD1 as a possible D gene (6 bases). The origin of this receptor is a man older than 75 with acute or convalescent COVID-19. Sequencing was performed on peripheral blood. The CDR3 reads CASSPAGASNQPQHF. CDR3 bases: TGTGCCAGCAGCCCCGCAGGGGCTAGCAATCAGCCCCAGCATTTT.